This TCR beta chain was recovered during a study of beta chain features in type 1 diabetes. In the study overall: All samples yielded around 98 million examined sorted cells. Study results and caveats: HLA effects on TCRB rearrangement stayed unresolved here. Researchers report that Type 1 diabetes patients had moderately but significantly shorter TCRB CDR3s across all four CD4+ subsets.

The germline gives CDR1 GTSNPN, CDR2 SVGIG (reference sequence). V lost 0 bases and J 4 bases, leaving 12 bases between the germline ends. This CDR3 comprises 14 residues. A sort by CD45RO/CCR7/CD25/CD127/CD95/CD27 yielded CD4+ naive, central memory, regulatory and stem cell-like memory cells. Every bit of the isolated RNA underwent reverse transcription, so sequencing read expressed TCRB transcripts. Method: immunoSEQ multiplex PCR; TCRdb's copy keeps in-frame clones and lacks some. The sample contains 95,000 to 150,000 clones, approximately 15% of which appear only once. Regarding this clone: Its antigen is unidentified.

The J gene is TRBJ1-2, the V gene TRBV30, with D perhaps TRBD1 (5 bases). Sequenced sample: central memory CD4+ T cells from blood. The clonotype comes from a man younger than 35 with type 1 diabetes. CDR3 nucleotides: TGTGCCTGGAGTGTATCGGGGCGAAGCTATGGCTACACCTTC. Translated, it gives CAWSVSGRSYGYTF.